A single TCR beta chain is shown here with its context. Its antigen is unknown. Germline V lookup: CDR1 MNHEY, CDR2 SMNVEV (reference sequence). The CDR3 extends over 15 amino acids. J gave up 5 bases and V 3 bases, and 8 bases lay outside the gene matches. The record originates from a study of beta chain features in type 1 diabetes. Background on the study: Healthy donors and patients had similar age, gender and cell yields. Study conclusions and caveats: Across all four CD4+ subsets, people with type 1 diabetes showed modestly shorter TCRB CDR3s. Type 1 diabetes patients showed fewer insertions and more deletions at VDJ junctions. The naive, central memory and Treg TCRB repertoires looked more alike in patients than they did in healthy donors.

All of the isolated RNA was reverse transcribed, so expressed TCRB transcripts were sequenced. Here immunoSEQ multiplex PCR was the method, and the copy in TCRdb shows in-frame clones only, minus some. The sample lists 350,000 to 400,000 clones, around 12% occurring once. The material sequenced was naive CD4+ T cells from blood. This sequence originates from a woman younger than 35 with type 1 diabetes. This chain connects TRBV27 to TRBJ2-5; 8 nucleotides align to TRBD2. The chain's CDR3 is CASSFERERGETQYF. The CDR3 DNA follows: TGTGCCAGCAGTTTTGAGCGGGAGAGGGGGGAGACCCAGTACTTC.